Shown below are 21 T cell receptor beta chains from a single sample sequenced in a study of T cells in Graves' hyperthyroidism and ophthalmopathy. Amplification of TCR beta CDR3 regions used RNA as the template. First-round RT-PCR with HTBI primers amplified the TCR CDR3 region. TCRdb redid the calling of the multiplex PCR reads with MiXCR, one entry per CDR3 protein. The data contain roughly 700,000 distinct CDR3 sequences, 12% to 15% of them singletons. Sequenced: blood. All receptors derive from a young woman with Graves' hyperthyroidism.

This clonotype showed up many times. The rearrangement links TRBV11-3 to TRBJ2-7, with D possibly TRBD1 on 5 matching bases. The V end lost 0 bases, the J end lost 3 bases, and 9 bases lay between the germline ends. The CDR3 has 14 amino acids. Germline lookup yields CDR1 SGHNT and CDR2 YENEEA. In nucleotides, the CDR3 is TGTGCCAGCAGCTTAGAAGACAGCCGCTACGAGCAGTACTTC. Its protein product is CASSLEDSRYEQYF. The full variable domain, with the rest looked up from reference TRBV11-3 and TRBJ2-7, is EAGVVQSPRYKIIEKKQPVAFWCNPISGHNTLYWYLQNLGQGPELLIRYENEEAVDDSQLPKDRFSAERLKGVDSTLKIQPAELGDSAVYLCASSLEDSRYEQYFGPGTRLTVT.

This clonotype was seen a handful of times. V is TRBV24-1 and J is TRBJ2-2; 7 bases map to TRBD2. V was clipped by 0 bases and J by 4 bases; unmatched bases: 10. CDR1 and CDR2 from the germline V gene are KGHDR and SFDVKD. CDR3 size: 18 residues. The CDR3 DNA reads as TGTGCCACCAGTGATTTGAAGATGAGGGAGGGCCGCACCGGGGAGCTGTTTTTT. This encodes CATSDLKMREGRTGELFF.

This clonotype was counted ten times or more. V usage is TRBV7-8 and J usage is TRBJ2-2, with D hard to call. The CDR3 runs to 13 residues. The germline CDR1 and CDR2 sequences are SGHVS and FQNEAQ. Trimming removed 6 bases from V and 7 bases from J, with 12 bases in between. CDR3 DNA sequence: TGTGCCAGCAGATTTAGGGCCAGCGGGGAGCTGTTTTTT. As protein: CASRFRASGELFF.

The chain couples TRBV7-9 to TRBJ2-2; tentative D call: TRBD1 (5 bases). Germline CDR1 reads SEHNR; CDR2 reads FQNEAQ (reference sequence). With 2 bases removed from V and 3 bases from J, the gap between germline ends came to 22 bases. CDR3 length: 19 residues. Here the CDR3 reads CASSLTDVPGFVDTGELFF. For the CDR3, the DNA is TGTGCCAGCAGCTTAACTGACGTACCAGGGTTTGTTGACACCGGGGAGCTGTTTTTT.

There are a few counts of this clonotype. The chain couples TRBV19 to TRBJ2-7, with D possibly being TRBD2 (6 bases). Germline CDR1 reads LNHDA; CDR2 reads SQIVND (reference sequence). Deletions cut 1 base from V and 2 bases from J, with 12 bases between. The CDR3 runs 15 residues. This chain's CDR3 is CASSIAGLTTYEQYF. The CDR3 DNA follows: TGTGCCAGTAGTATAGCCGGACTAACAACCTACGAGCAGTACTTC.

This clonotype occurred many times. The CDR3 DNA is TGTGCCAGCAGTGTGCCCTCCCAAGGGAACGAGCAGTACTTC. It yields the protein CASSVPSQGNEQYF. The chain is built from TRBV28 and TRBJ2-7; no clear D. Germline loops: CDR1 MDHEN, CDR2 SYDVKM. The V end was cut by 5 bases, the J end by 5 bases, with 16 bases between. CDR3 length equals 14 residues.

This clonotype has at least ten counts. The chain is built from TRBV20-1 and TRBJ2-7; either TRBD1 or TRBD2 may fit D (7 bases each). This CDR3 has 11 residues. CDR1 is DFQATT, CDR2 SNEGSKA, per germline (reference sequence). CDR3 nucleotide sequence: TGCCAGGGGGGGACGATCTACGAGCAGTACTTC. It translates to CQGGTIYEQYF.

This clonotype appeared a few times. This chain uses TRBV6-9 with TRBJ1-1; D is unclear. V lost 7 bases and J lost 1, with 10 bases in between. In germline, CDR1 is MNHGY, CDR2 SVAAGI. The CDR3 covers 13 residues. The CDR3 DNA reads TGTGCCAGCACCCGACACGGGAACACTGAAGCTTTCTTT. Amino acid sequence: CASTRHGNTEAFF.

The rearrangement links TRBV12-3 or TRBV12-4 to TRBJ2-1, with 11 bases fitting TRBD2. The CDR3 sequence is 15 residues long. With V trimmed by 5 bases and J by 4 bases, 4 bases remained unmatched. The CDR3 spells CASSPSSGRYNEQFF. The CDR3 bases are TGTGCCAGCAGTCCCTCTAGCGGGAGGTACAATGAGCAGTTCTTC.

Points on this clonotype: It may be a read error: a sequence one base away is much more abundant. The genes are TRBV20-1 and TRBJ1-1; D is unresolved. This CDR3 comprises 13 residues. Germline V CDR1 and CDR2: DFQATT, SNEGSKA (reference sequence). The CDR3 DNA reads TGCAGTGCTAGATATTGGGTGAACACTGAAGCTTCCTTT. Encoded protein: CSARYWVNTEASF.

This clonotype occurred a few times. V gene TRBV7-9 combines with J gene TRBJ1-6; D is ambiguous. The CDR3 spans 17 residues. Trimming shortened V by 4 bases and J by 0 bases, and 13 bases separated the two germline ends. CDR1 SEHNR and CDR2 FQNEAQ come from the germline V gene (reference sequence). CDR3 DNA sequence: TGTGCCAGCAGCTCGCGAGACCGGAGCTCCTATAATTCACCCCTCCACTTT. It is translated as CASSSRDRSSYNSPLHF.

Many counts were recorded for this clonotype. This rearrangement joins TRBV30 to TRBJ2-1; 11 bases are a match to TRBD1. This CDR3 is built from 15 residues. CDR1 and CDR2 from the germline V gene are GTSNPN and SVGIG (reference sequence). V lost 4 bases and J lost 9; bases outside the gene matches: 11. CDR3 loop: CAWMGQGESGPEQFF. In nucleotides, the CDR3 is TGTGCCTGGATGGGACAGGGGGAATCAGGGCCTGAGCAGTTCTTC.

The chain links TRBV7-8 to TRBJ2-4; D tentatively reads TRBD1 or TRBD2 (5 bases each). The CDR3 sequence is 14 residues long. CDR1 is SGHVS and CDR2 is FQNEAQ in the germline V gene. Trimming cost V 5 bases and J 3 bases, with 11 bases left between them. DNA for the CDR3: TGTGCCAGCAGCCCGGGACGGATCAAAAACATTCAGTACTTC. Its translation: CASSPGRIKNIQYF.

In its sample, this clonotype was seen many times. V gene TRBV28 combines with J gene TRBJ2-1; 7 nucleotides agree with TRBD1. Trimming took 5 bases from V and 0 from J; bases not matched to a gene: 10. The CDR3 loop spans 17 amino acids. Germline V lookup: CDR1 MDHEN, CDR2 SYDVKM. The CDR3 coding sequence is TGTGCCAGCAGTCTCAGGGGGTTCCGGAGCTCCTACAATGAGCAGTTCTTC. Its protein product is CASSLRGFRSSYNEQFF. Together with reference TRBV28 and TRBJ2-1, the CDR3 gives the full variable domain: DVKVTQSSRYLVKRTGEKVFLECVQDMDHENMFWYRQDPGLGLRLIYFSYDVKMKEKGDIPEGYSVSREKKERFSLILESASTNQTSMYLCASSLRGFRSSYNEQFFGPGTRLTVL.

This clonotype was observed at least ten times. CDR3 protein: CASRRSPGTGTTDTQYF. The CDR3 DNA reads TGCGCCAGCAGACGAAGCCCCGGGACAGGGACTACGGATACGCAGTATTTT. The gene calls are TRBV4-1 and TRBJ2-3, with 9 positions matching TRBD1. CDR3 length equals 17 residues. Germline assignment: CDR1 MGHRA and CDR2 YSYEKL. With V trimmed by 6 bases and J by 6 bases, 16 bases remained unmatched.

This clonotype has at least ten counts. The chain carries TRBV28 and TRBJ2-3; D could derive from TRBD1 or TRBD2 (5 bases each). The V gene lost 6 bases and the J gene lost 1 base, with 14 bases spanning the gap. The CDR3 is 15 amino acids. CDR1 is MDHEN and CDR2 is SYDVKM in the germline V gene. The CDR3 DNA reads as TGTGCCAGCAGCTCCAGGGACCTGGGCACAGATACGCAGTATTTT. Amino acid sequence: CASSSRDLGTDTQYF.

The gene calls are TRBV29-1 and TRBJ2-1; D may be TRBD1 or TRBD2 (5 bases each). The germline V and J ends were trimmed by 0 bases and 5 bases, with 14 bases remaining between them. In germline, CDR1 is SQVTM, CDR2 ANQGSEA. CDR3 length: 15 amino acids. The CDR3 sequence is CSVEDLGRADNEQFF. The CDR3 DNA sequence: TGCAGCGTTGAAGATCTGGGGCGGGCTGACAATGAGCAGTTCTTC.

This clonotype has at least ten counts. The junction departs from germline at one end; a sequencing error may be responsible. V gene TRBV30 combines with J gene TRBJ1-1; unclear D gene. Per the germline V gene, CDR1 is GTSNPN and CDR2 is SVGIG (reference sequence). The CDR3 length is 13 residues. CDR3 in amino acids: CVWKVSENTEAFF. CDR3 bases: TGTGTCTGGAAGGTGTCGGAGAACACTGAAGCTTTCTTT.

This sequence joins TRBV7-9 and TRBJ2-7; D remains ambiguous. Germline lookup yields CDR1 SEHNR and CDR2 FQNEAQ (reference sequence). Trimming shortened V by 5 bases and J by 2 bases, and 13 bases separated the two germline ends. This CDR3 is 14 amino acids long. CDR3 nucleotides: TGTGCCAGCAGCCCCCGAGCAAGCACCTACGAGCAGTACTTC. Its protein is CASSPRASTYEQYF.

This clonotype has a count of ten or more. The J gene is TRBJ2-5, the V gene TRBV24-1; 7 bases fit TRBD2. Germline CDR1 is KGHDR and CDR2 is SFDVKD. This CDR3 has 13 amino acids. V lost 3 bases, J lost 3 bases, and 0 bases stayed unmatched. The CDR3 DNA reads TGTGCCACCAGTGATAGCGGGGAAGAGACCCAGTACTTC. Translation: CATSDSGEETQYF.

The chain recombines TRBV27 with TRBJ2-7; D gene unclear. Per germline, CDR1 MNHEY and CDR2 SMNVEV (reference sequence). This CDR3 has 13 residues. The ends were cut back, 3 bases at V and 5 bases at J, with 11 bases in the middle. Written as DNA, the CDR3 is TGTGCCAGCAGTTTGCGGTGGTACCACGAGCAGTACTTC. Translating it yields CASSLRWYHEQYF.